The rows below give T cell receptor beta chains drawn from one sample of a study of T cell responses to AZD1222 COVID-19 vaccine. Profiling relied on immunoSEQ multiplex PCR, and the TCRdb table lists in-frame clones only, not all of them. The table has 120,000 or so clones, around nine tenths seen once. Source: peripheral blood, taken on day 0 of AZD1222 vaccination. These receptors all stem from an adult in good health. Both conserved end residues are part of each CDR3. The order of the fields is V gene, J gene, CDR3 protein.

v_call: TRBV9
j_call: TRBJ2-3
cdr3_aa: CASSVEPLRADTQYF

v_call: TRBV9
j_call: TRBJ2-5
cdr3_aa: CASSPHLAGGETQYF

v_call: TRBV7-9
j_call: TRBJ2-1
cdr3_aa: CASSPRQDPYNEQFF

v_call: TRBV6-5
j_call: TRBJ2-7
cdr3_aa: CASTRWSYEQYF

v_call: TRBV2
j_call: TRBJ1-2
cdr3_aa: CASSEYRVYGYTF

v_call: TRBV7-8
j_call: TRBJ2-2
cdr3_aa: CASSLAGTGELFF

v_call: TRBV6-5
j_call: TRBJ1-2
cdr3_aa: CASTQDYGYTF

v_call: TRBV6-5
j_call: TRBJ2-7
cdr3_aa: CASRNRGNYEQYF

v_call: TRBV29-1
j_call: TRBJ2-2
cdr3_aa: CSVDWQNTGELFF

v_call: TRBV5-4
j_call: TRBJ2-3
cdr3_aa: CASSLVADTDTQYF

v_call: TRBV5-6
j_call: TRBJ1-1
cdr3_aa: CASSLWRGSPEAFF

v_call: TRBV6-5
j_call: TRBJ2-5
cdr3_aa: CASSYSGLGRGETQYF

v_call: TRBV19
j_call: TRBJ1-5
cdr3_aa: CASSIGRNQPQHF

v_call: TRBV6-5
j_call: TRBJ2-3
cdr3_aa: CASQSGRGTDTQYF

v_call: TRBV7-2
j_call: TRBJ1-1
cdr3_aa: CASSPIYEAFF

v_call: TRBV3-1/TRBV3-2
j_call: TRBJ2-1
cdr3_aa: CASSQGTGGSYNEQFF

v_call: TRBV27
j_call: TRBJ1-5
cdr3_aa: CASSLYPQNQPQHF

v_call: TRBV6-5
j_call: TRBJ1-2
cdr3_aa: CASRGYDYGYTF

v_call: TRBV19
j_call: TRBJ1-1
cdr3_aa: CASTYGRATEAFF

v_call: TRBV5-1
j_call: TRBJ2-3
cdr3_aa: CASSLRGVRTDTQYF

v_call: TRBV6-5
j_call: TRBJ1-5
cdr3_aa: CASLPDPYSNQPQHF

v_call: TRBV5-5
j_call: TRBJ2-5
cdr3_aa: CASSVGVQETQYF

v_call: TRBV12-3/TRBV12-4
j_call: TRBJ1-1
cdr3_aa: CASSFLVSPEAFF

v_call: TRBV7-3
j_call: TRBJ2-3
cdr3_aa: CASSLGVSVTDTQYF

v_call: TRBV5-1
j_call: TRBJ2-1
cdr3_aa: CASSLALGGGTYNEQFF

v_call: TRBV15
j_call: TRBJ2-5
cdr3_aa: CATSRGETGGWETQYF

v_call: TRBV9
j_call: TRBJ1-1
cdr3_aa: CASSADTVNTEAFF

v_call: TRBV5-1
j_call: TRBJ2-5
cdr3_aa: CASSRGQGQETQYF

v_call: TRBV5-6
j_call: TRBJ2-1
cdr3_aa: CASSSWDRGSYNEQFF

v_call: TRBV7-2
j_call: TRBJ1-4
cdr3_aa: CASSPTGVGEKLFF

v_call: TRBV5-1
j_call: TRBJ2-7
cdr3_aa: CASSSETGGFSEQYF

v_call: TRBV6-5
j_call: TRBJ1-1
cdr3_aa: CASSTRGGHTEAFF

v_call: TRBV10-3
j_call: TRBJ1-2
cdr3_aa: CATGGSYGYTF

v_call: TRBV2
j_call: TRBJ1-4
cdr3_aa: CASSEVAANEKLFF

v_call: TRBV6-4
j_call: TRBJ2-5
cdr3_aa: CASSDTYRAQYF

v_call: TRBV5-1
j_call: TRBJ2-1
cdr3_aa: CASSLEFGGGSYNEQFF

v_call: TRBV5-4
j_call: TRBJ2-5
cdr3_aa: CASRLGGQMGETQYF

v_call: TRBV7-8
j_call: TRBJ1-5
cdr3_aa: CASSRDNHQPQHF

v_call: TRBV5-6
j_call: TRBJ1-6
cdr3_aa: CASSWGQNMYSPLHF

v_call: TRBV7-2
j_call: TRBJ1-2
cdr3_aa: CASSTRSTYYGYTF

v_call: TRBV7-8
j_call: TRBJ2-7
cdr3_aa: CASSLGRGYEQYF

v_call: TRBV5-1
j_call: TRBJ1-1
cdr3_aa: CASSLSTGPETEAFF

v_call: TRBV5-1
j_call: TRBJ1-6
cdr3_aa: CASSWAPRDSPLHF

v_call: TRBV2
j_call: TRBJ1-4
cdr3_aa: CASSQTGGNLSANEKLFF

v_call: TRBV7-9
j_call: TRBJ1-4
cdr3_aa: CASSLGSGTGDEKLFF

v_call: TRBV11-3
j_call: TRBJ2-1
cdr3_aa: CASSLAGTEYNEQFF

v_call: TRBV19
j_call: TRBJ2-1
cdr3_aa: CASSMFEAPRQFF

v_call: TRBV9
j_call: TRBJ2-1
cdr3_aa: CASSVGQGIPNEQFF

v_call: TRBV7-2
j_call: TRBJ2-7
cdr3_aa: CASSHRGRSRFAYEQYF

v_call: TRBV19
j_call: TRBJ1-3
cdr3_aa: CASSWDGSSGNTIYF

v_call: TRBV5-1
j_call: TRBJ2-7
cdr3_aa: CASSLRVSYEQYF